This paragraph covers one TCR beta chain sequence. This sample is drawn from a study of regulatory T cells in long-lasting Graves disease. As to time point: newly diagnosed GD, antithyroid drugs for less than 3 months. PBMC-extracted RNA yielded the TCR library. Libraries of TCR beta came from iRepertoire HTBI primers plus Arm-PCR of CDR3 regions. MiXCR was run by TCRdb on the multiplex PCR reads, yielding one entry per CDR3 protein. The table shows approximately 470,000 distinct CDR3 sequences, with 15% to 20% occurring only once. Another study also made use of these data, one on T cells in Graves' hyperthyroidism and ophthalmopathy. That report adds: The HTBI primer set drove a first-round RT-PCR of the TCR CDR3.

The clonotype comes from a man between 40 and 49 years old with Graves disease. The sequencing here drew on peripheral blood mononuclear cells (PBMCs), taken at new diagnosis, from a patient treated with antithyroid drugs.

This chain's CDR3 is CASSLRRGSETQYF. Written as DNA, the CDR3 is TGTGCCAGCAGCCTCCGGCGAGGCTCGGAGACCCAGTACTTC. The chain uses TRBV11-2 and TRBJ2-5; no clear D gene. V lost 5 bases and J 5 bases, leaving 15 bases between the germline ends. Germline CDR1 SGHAT, CDR2 FQNNGV. The CDR3 is 14 amino acids.